Listed here are 24 T cell receptor beta chains from one sample, sequenced in a study of early T cells in non-severe SARS-CoV-2 infection. TCRdb passed the 5' RACE reads through MiXCR, listing each CDR3 protein once. This sample has about 66,000 distinct CDR3 sequences, with approximately 13% found just once. Sequencing was performed on whole blood. The receptors stem from an adult who was a healthcare worker with PCR-confirmed SARS-CoV-2 infection or an uninfected control (not recorded which).

This clonotype was seen a handful of times. The chain employs TRBV6-5 and TRBJ1-3; no clear D. The CDR3 totals 13 residues. Per germline, CDR1 MNHEY and CDR2 SVGAGI. Trimming removed 8 bases at V and 4 bases at J, with 12 bases between. The CDR3 DNA reads TGTGCCAGCGTAGCACTGGACGGAAACACCATATATTTT. Residues: CASVALDGNTIYF.

The chain joins TRBV4-1 to TRBJ1-2, with 11 bases aligning to TRBD1. This CDR3 comprises 15 residues. CDR1 and CDR2 from the germline V gene are MGHRA and YSYEKL. Trimming removed 2 bases from V and 5 bases from J; junction bases left unmatched: 4. The CDR3 nucleotides are TGCGCCAGCAGCCAAATGGGACAGGGGGGATATGGCTACACCTTC. It specifies CASSQMGQGGYGYTF.

V and J are TRBV7-9 and TRBJ2-1; 8 positions match TRBD2. With V trimmed by 8 bases and J by 4 bases, 10 bases remained unmatched. The CDR3 totals 15 residues. Germline V gene data show CDR1 as SEHNR and CDR2 as FQNEAQ (reference sequence). The CDR3 nucleotides read TGTGCCAGCCGCCCCCCGGGAGGGCCTTACAATGAGCAGTTCTTC. Translated: CASRPPGGPYNEQFF.

The V gene is TRBV5-6, the J gene TRBJ2-3, with no clear D. The CDR3 is 15 residues long. Trimming removed 1 base from V and 6 bases from J, with 15 bases in between. Looked up from germline, CDR1 is SGHDT and CDR2 is YYEEEE. The chain's CDR3 is CASSLFNRPADTQYF. The DNA for the CDR3 is TGTGCCAGCAGCTTGTTTAACAGACCGGCGGATACGCAGTATTTT. Combining the CDR3 with reference TRBV5-6 and TRBJ2-3 gives the whole variable domain DAGVTQSPTHLIKTRGQQVTLRCSPKSGHDTVSWYQQALGQGPQFIFQYYEEEERQRGNFPDRFSGHQFPNYSSELNVNALLLGDSALYLCASSLFNRPADTQYFGPGTRLTVL.

This clonotype was recorded many times. The chain combines TRBV6-2 or TRBV6-3 with TRBJ2-3; D unresolved. This CDR3 contains 12 residues. Germline V gene lookup returns CDR1 MNHEY and CDR2 SVGEGT. V was clipped by 2 bases and J by 5 bases, with 5 bases between them. The CDR3 region is CASSYTVDTQYF. CDR3 sequence (DNA): TGTGCCAGCAGTTACACGGTAGATACGCAGTATTTT.

V usage is TRBV19 and J usage is TRBJ2-1; a weak D match, TRBD1 (6 bases). The germline V gene encodes CDR1 LNHDA and CDR2 SQIVND (reference sequence). The CDR3 consists of 14 residues. The V end lost 6 bases, the J end lost 13 bases, and 22 bases lay between the germline ends. In DNA, the CDR3 is TGTGCCAGTAGCCTCCAGGGGAAGTCCCTACAACAGTTCTTC. The encoded protein is CASSLQGKSLQQFF. Full variable domain (rest looked up from reference TRBV19 and TRBJ2-1): DGGITQSPKYLFRKEGQNVTLSCEQNLNHDAMYWYRQDPGQGLRLIYYSQIVNDFQKGDIAEGYSVSREKKESFPLTVTSAQKNPTAFYLCASSLQGKSLQQFFGPGTRLTVL.

This clonotype was detected a few times. This chain links TRBV29-1 with TRBJ1-2; D is unclear. The CDR3 consists of 13 residues. V was clipped by 4 bases and J by 1 base, with 10 bases between them. Per germline, CDR1 SQVTM and CDR2 ANQGSEA. The CDR3 DNA reads as TGCAGCGTTGCAGAGACTTATAACTATGGCTACACCTTC. It translates to CSVAETYNYGYTF.

In its sample, this clonotype was seen many times. The chain joins TRBV4-3 to TRBJ2-3; D not certain. This CDR3 comprises 15 residues. Trimming removed 0 bases from V and 7 bases from J, with 14 bases in between. Germline V lookup: CDR1 LGHNA, CDR2 YSLEER. CDR3: CASSQDRTSSNTQYF. In nucleotides, the CDR3 is TGCGCCAGCAGCCAAGATCGGACCTCTAGTAATACGCAGTATTTT.

This clonotype has only a few counts. The chain recombines TRBV19 with TRBJ2-1, with TRBD2 as a possible D gene (6 bases). Germline lookup yields CDR1 LNHDA and CDR2 SQIVND (reference sequence). The CDR3 spans 15 residues. This CDR3 is CTIPLAPSSYNEQFF. CDR3 DNA: TGTACCATCCCGCTAGCGCCGAGCTCCTACAATGAGCAGTTCTTC.

This clonotype was recorded a few times. The chain carries TRBV12-3 or TRBV12-4 and TRBJ2-3, with D perhaps TRBD2 (5 bases). The CDR3 sequence is 13 residues long. Trimming stripped 5 bases from V and 4 bases from J, with 10 bases between. The CDR3 DNA is TGTGCCAGCAGTAGTAAGAGGGCAGATACGCAGTATTTT. This translates into CASSSKRADTQYF.

Only a few counts were recorded for this clonotype. V is TRBV7-9 and J is TRBJ2-5, with a possible D match to TRBD1 (5 bases). V lost 2 bases and J 1 base, leaving 8 bases between the germline ends. Germline V gene sequence: CDR1 SEHNR, CDR2 FQNEAQ (reference sequence). The CDR3 consists of 14 residues. In DNA form, the CDR3 reads TGTGCCAGCAGCTTAATACAGGCCCAAGAGACCCAGTACTTC. Translated: CASSLIQAQETQYF.

V is TRBV12-3 or TRBV12-4 and J is TRBJ1-6, with no clear D. V lost 3 bases, J lost 13 bases, and 10 bases lay in between. This CDR3 region has 12 residues. The CDR3: CASSFPSSPLHF. The CDR3 DNA follows: TGTGCCAGCAGTTTTCCCTCAAGTCCCCTCCACTTT.

The table lists this clonotype with a few counts. The rearrangement uses TRBV6-2 or TRBV6-3 and TRBJ2-1, with a weak D call TRBD1 (6 bases). The V gene lost 5 bases and the J gene lost 4 bases, with 15 bases spanning the gap. The germline V gene has CDR1 MNHEY and CDR2 SVGEGT. The length of the CDR3 is 15 residues. CDR3 nucleotides: TGTGCCAGCAGTCTACTCGGGACACAATACAATGAGCAGTTCTTC. As protein: CASSLLGTQYNEQFF.

This clonotype was seen more than once but under ten times. The chain employs TRBV7-6 and TRBJ2-1; D is tentatively TRBD1 or TRBD2 (5 bases each). Germline CDR1 SGHVS, CDR2 FNYEAQ. This CDR3 region has 16 residues. V dropped 3 bases and J dropped 9 bases, with 21 bases sitting between them. The CDR3 coding sequence is TGTGCCAGCAGCTTCTGGGACGGGTCGCACGTCGGTGAGCAGTTCTTC. Residues: CASSFWDGSHVGEQFF.

At least ten counts were recorded for this clonotype. The rearrangement uses TRBV7-3 and TRBJ2-3; 10 bases match TRBD2. The CDR3 has 15 amino acids. Germline CDR1 SGHTA, CDR2 FQGTGA. The trim removed 5 bases at V and 2 bases at J, leaving 4 bases unmatched. The CDR3 protein is CASSTAGGLTDTQYF. The CDR3 coding sequence is TGTGCCAGCAGCACAGCGGGAGGGCTCACAGATACGCAGTATTTT.

In this sample, this clonotype turned up a few times. The chain recombines TRBV9 with TRBJ1-5; the match to TRBD1 covers 7 bases. Per germline, CDR1 SGDLS and CDR2 YYNGEE. The CDR3 is 15 residues long. V lost 0 bases and J lost 2; bases outside the gene matches: 2. The DNA of the CDR3 is TGTGCCAGCAGCGTAGGAGACAGGGGCAATCAGCCCCAGCATTTT. This translates into CASSVGDRGNQPQHF.

This clonotype came up many times. CDR3 protein: CASSHPLGTGGSSYEQYF. In DNA form, the CDR3 reads TGTGCCAGCAGCCATCCCCTAGGGACAGGGGGAAGCTCCTACGAGCAGTACTTC. The chain is built from TRBV3-1 and TRBJ2-7; 11 bases match TRBD1. V shed 3 bases, J shed 0 bases, and the junction held 10 bases outside the gene matches. In germline, CDR1 is LGHDT, CDR2 YNNKEL (reference sequence). The CDR3 consists of 18 residues.

Comments on this clonotype: With a much larger clone just one base away, this may be a read error. The chain employs TRBV14 and TRBJ2-1; D possibly corresponds to TRBD2 (5 bases). The CDR3 sequence is 14 residues long. V shed 4 bases and J shed 8 bases, with 15 bases lying between them. Per the germline V gene, CDR1 is SGHDN and CDR2 is FVKESK. The CDR3 here is CASSLDFINYEQFF. CDR3 sequence (DNA): TGTGCCAGCAGCCTGGACTTCATAAACTATGAGCAGTTCTTC.

This clonotype was counted a few times. The chain carries TRBV7-9 and TRBJ2-1; 8 positions match TRBD2. Germline lookup yields CDR1 SEHNR and CDR2 FQNEAQ (reference sequence). CDR3 length equals 16 residues. Trimming cost V 2 bases and J 4 bases; bases outside gene matches: 7. In DNA, the CDR3 is TGTGCCAGCAGCTTACAAGCTAGCGGGTCGTACAATGAGCAGTTCTTC. This codes for CASSLQASGSYNEQFF.

This clonotype was observed a handful of times. The chain has TRBV28 and TRBJ2-3; 8 bases match TRBD1. The CDR3 runs 17 residues. Germline V lookup: CDR1 MDHEN, CDR2 SYDVKM. V shed 4 bases, J shed 6 bases, and the junction held 15 bases outside the gene matches. The CDR3 here is CASSSRVWTGRMDTQYF. For the CDR3, the DNA is TGTGCCAGCAGTTCGCGTGTCTGGACAGGGAGGATGGATACGCAGTATTTT.

This clonotype was picked up many times. V and J are TRBV6-5 and TRBJ1-2, with unresolved D. Germline loops: CDR1 MNHEY, CDR2 SVGAGI. The V gene lost 4 bases and the J gene lost 3 bases, with 12 bases spanning the gap. The CDR3 covers 14 residues. The CDR3, as DNA: TGTGCCAGCAGTTCCCTAATTTTTGACTATGGCTACACCTTC. As protein: CASSSLIFDYGYTF.

This rearrangement joins TRBV28 to TRBJ2-1; 8 bases align to TRBD2. The CDR3 runs to 14 residues. With V trimmed by 6 bases and J by 4 bases, 5 bases remained unmatched. Looked up from germline, CDR1 is MDHEN and CDR2 is SYDVKM. The CDR3 spells CASRKTSAYNEQFF. The CDR3 DNA reads as TGTGCCAGCAGGAAGACTAGCGCTTACAATGAGCAGTTCTTC.

The chain has TRBV7-9 and TRBJ2-1, with D uncertain. In germline, CDR1 is SEHNR, CDR2 FQNEAQ (reference sequence). The V and J ends lost 3 bases and 7 bases respectively, with 10 bases between them. This CDR3 region has 13 residues. The chain's CDR3 is CASSFPLGNEQFF. In DNA form, the CDR3 reads TGTGCCAGCAGCTTCCCTCTGGGAAATGAGCAGTTCTTC.

The V and J genes are TRBV7-2 and TRBJ2-3, with TRBD2 identical over 9 bases. CDR3 length: 16 amino acids. CDR1 SGHTA and CDR2 FQGNSA come from the germline V gene. V lost 2 bases to trimming and J lost 4 bases; unmatched junction nucleotides: 7. The CDR3 DNA reads as TGTGCCAGCAGCTTAATGCTAGCGGGACCCCCAGATACGCAGTATTTT. It is translated as CASSLMLAGPPDTQYF.